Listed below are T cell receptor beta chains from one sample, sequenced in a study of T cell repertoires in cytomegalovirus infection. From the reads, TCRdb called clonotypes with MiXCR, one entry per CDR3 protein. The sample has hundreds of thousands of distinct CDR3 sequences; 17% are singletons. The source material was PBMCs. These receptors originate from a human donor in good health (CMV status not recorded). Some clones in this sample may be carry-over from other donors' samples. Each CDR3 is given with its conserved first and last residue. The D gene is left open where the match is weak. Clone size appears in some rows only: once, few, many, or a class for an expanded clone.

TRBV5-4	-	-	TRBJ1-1	TGTGCCAGCAGCTTGCAGGCGCGGGGACCTGAAGCTTTCTTT	CASSLQARGPEAFF
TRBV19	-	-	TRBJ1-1	TGTGCCAGTAGTATAAGCTCAGGCTTCGTGAATGCTTTCTTT	CASSISSGFVNAFF
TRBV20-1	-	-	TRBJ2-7	TGCAGTGCCAGTGCCAGTGGGGACGAGCAGTACTTC	CSASASGDEQYF
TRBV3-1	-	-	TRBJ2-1	TGTGCCAGCAGCCAAGCGGACATTATAGGGGGCTACAATGAGCAGTTCTTC	CASSQADIIGGYNEQFF
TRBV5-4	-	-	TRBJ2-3	TGTGCCAGCAGCTCGGTACAAAGCTCCACAGATACGCAGTATTTT	CASSSVQSSTDTQYF
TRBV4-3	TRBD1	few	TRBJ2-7	TGCGCCAGCAGCCAAGCTAGGACAGGGTTCTACGAGCAGTACTTC	CASSQARTGFYEQYF
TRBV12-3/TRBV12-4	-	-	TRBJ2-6	TGTGCCAGCAGTTTAGCATACACGTACGACCTGACTTTC	CASSLAYTYDLTF
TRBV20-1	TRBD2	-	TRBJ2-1	TGCAGTGCTAGCGGGGGGGGTTACAATGAGCAGTTCTTC	CSASGGGYNEQFF
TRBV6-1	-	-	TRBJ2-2	TGTGCCAGCATTTGGCTAACCGGGGAGCTGTTTTTT	CASIWLTGELFF
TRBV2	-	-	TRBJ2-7	TGTGCCAGCAGTAGCTCGGGACTTCCTTACGAGCAGTACTTC	CASSSSGLPYEQYF
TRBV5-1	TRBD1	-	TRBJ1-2	TGCGCCAGCAGACCGACAGGGGGTGGTGGCTACACCTTC	CASRPTGGGGYTF
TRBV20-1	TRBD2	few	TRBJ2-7	TGCAGTGCCCAATCTAGCGGGGGGGCGGGCGAGCAGTACTTC	CSAQSSGGAGEQYF
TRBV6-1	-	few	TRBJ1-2	TGTGCCAGCACCCCCGGACGGGACTATGGCTACACCTTC	CASTPGRDYGYTF
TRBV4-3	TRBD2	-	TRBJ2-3	TGCGCCAGCAGCCATCGGGGCGGGGGGGCATTAGATACGCAGTATTTT	CASSHRGGGALDTQYF
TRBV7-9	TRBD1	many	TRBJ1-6	TGTGCCAGCAGGGGGACAGGGGAGAAAAATTCACCCCTCCACTTT	CASRGTGEKNSPLHF
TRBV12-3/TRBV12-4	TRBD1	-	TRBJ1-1	TGTGCCAGCAGTTTCGCCCCCGGACAGGGGATGAACACTGAAGCTTTCTTT	CASSFAPGQGMNTEAFF
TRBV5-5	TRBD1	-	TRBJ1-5	TGTGCCAGCAGCATCGGACAGGGGAGCAATCAGCCCCAGCATTTT	CASSIGQGSNQPQHF
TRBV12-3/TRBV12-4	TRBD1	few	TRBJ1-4	TGTGCCAGCAGCGACGGACAGGGGGGAGGAGAAAAACTGTTTTTT	CASSDGQGGGEKLFF
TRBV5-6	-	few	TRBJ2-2	TGTGCCAGCAGCTTGGACTTCCAGAACACCGGGGAGCTGTTTTTT	CASSLDFQNTGELFF
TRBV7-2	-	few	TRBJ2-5	TGTGCCAGCACCGCTGAAAGGGACGGTTACCTGGGGACCCAGTACTTC	CASTAERDGYLGTQYF
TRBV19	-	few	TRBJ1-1	TGTGCCAGTAGCAACGACTTTTTCCGAAACACTGAAGCTTTCTTT	CASSNDFFRNTEAFF
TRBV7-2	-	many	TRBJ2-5	TGTGCCAGCAGCTTGGACCCCGGCTATCAAGAGACCCAGTACTTC	CASSLDPGYQETQYF
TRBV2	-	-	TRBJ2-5	TGTGCCAGCAGTGAAGCGAGCAGGGAAGAGACCCAGTACTTC	CASSEASREETQYF
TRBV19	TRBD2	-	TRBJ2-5	TGTGCCAGTAGCCCGGGACTAGCGGGGGGCTTGGGCCGAGAGACCCAGTACTTC	CASSPGLAGGLGRETQYF
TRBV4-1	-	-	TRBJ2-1	TGCGCCAGCAGCCAAGACACAGGTTCCTACAATGAGCAGTTCTTC	CASSQDTGSYNEQFF
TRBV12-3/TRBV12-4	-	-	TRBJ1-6	TGTGCCAGCAGTTTAAGATACGGACTGACCTCACCCCTCCACTTT	CASSLRYGLTSPLHF
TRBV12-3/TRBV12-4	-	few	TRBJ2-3	TGTGCCAGCAGCTGGGGCACAGATACGCAGTATTTT	CASSWGTDTQYF
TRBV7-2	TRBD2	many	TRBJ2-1	TGTGCCAGCAGTATTTTTGGCGGGACTAGCCGGAATGAGCAGTTCTTC	CASSIFGGTSRNEQFF
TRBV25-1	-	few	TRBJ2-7	TGTGCCAGCAGTGCCCAAGGGGCGTACGAGCAGTACTTC	CASSAQGAYEQYF
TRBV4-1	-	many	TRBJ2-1	TGCGCCAGCAGCCAAGGGAAGGGCGATGAGCAGTTCTTC	CASSQGKGDEQFF
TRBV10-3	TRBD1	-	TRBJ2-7	TGTGCCATCAACCCGACAGGGGCCGTCTACGAGCAGTACTTC	CAINPTGAVYEQYF
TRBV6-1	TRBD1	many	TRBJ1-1	TGTGCCAGCAGTGGGACAGGGAGCAACACTGAAGCTTTCTTT	CASSGTGSNTEAFF
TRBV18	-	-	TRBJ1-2	TGTGCCAGCTCACCGGGACCTTACTACCTAGACACCTTC	CASSPGPYYLDTF
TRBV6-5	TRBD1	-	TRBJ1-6	TGTGCCAGCAGCGGGGGACAGCTCTACCCTTCAGCCCTCCACTTT	CASSGGQLYPSALHF
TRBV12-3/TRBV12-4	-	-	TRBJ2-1	TGTGCCAGCAGAGTCGAGTGGGATGAGCAGTTCTTC	CASRVEWDEQFF
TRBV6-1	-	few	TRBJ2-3	TGTGCCAGCAGTCCCCTGAGTGGCGGGGGCCCAGATACGCAGTATTTT	CASSPLSGGGPDTQYF
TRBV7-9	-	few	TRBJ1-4	TGTGCCAGCAGCCCGAAGGTGGAGGGATCTGGAAAACTGTTTTTT	CASSPKVEGSGKLFF
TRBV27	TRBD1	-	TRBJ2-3	TGTGCCAGCAGTTTATTTTCCGGGACAGCAGATACGCAGTATTTT	CASSLFSGTADTQYF
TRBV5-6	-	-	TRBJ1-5	TGTGCCAGCAGCTCGCTAGGGGCAGGGATCGATCAGCCCCAGCATTTT	CASSSLGAGIDQPQHF
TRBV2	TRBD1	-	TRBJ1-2	TGTGCCAGCAGTGAACTCACAGGGGTGGGTGGCTACACCTTC	CASSELTGVGGYTF
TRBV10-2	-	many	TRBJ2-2	TGCGCCAGCAGTGGCCGGGACACCGGGGAGCTGTTTTTT	CASSGRDTGELFF
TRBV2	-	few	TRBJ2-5	TGTGCCAGCAGAGGGGGGCACCGCTTCGAGACCCAGTACTTC	CASRGGHRFETQYF
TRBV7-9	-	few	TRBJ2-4	TGTGCCAGCAGCTATGGGCAAAGGGACCCCAAAAACATTCAGTACTTC	CASSYGQRDPKNIQYF
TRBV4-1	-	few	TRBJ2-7	TGCGCCAGCAGCCAAGATGTCCGCAGGGCCTACGAGCAGTACTTC	CASSQDVRRAYEQYF
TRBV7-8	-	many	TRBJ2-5	TGTGCCAGCAGCTTAGGAGGAAGGTCTCCTCAAGAGACCCAGTACTTC	CASSLGGRSPQETQYF
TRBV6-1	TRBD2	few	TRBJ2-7	TGTGCCAGCAGCCGGGGGGGTGGGACTAACTCCTACGAGCAGTACTTC	CASSRGGGTNSYEQYF
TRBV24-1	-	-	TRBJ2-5	TGTGCCACCAGTGAGTCCGGGACTCAAACCGACCTAAAACAAGAGACCCAGTACTTC	CATSESGTQTDLKQETQYF
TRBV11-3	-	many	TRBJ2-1	TGTGCCAGCAGCTTAGAGGGGCCTAGCGAGCAGTTCTTC	CASSLEGPSEQFF
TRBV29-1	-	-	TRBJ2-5	TGCAGCGTCGGAGTCTTCGGACAGCAAGAGACCCAGTACTTC	CSVGVFGQQETQYF
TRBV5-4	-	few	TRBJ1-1	TGTGCCAGCAGCTCCATAGGGGGGAACACTGAAGCTTTCTTT	CASSSIGGNTEAFF